This TCR beta chain was recovered during a study of cytomegalovirus exposure and HLA in healthy donors (dated 2017 in TCRdb). About the investigation overall: An earlier analysis of about 560 of the donors reported 276 Gb of sequence data and 117 million unique TCR beta sequences obtained from some 170 million T cells. Roughly 5 DR-DQ haplotypes were treated as single units for association and clustering because of strong linkage in the cohort. In an earlier analysis of roughly 540 of the donors, high-throughput TCR beta sequencing was used to judge whether each TCR beta V gene segment behaved as functional or pseudogenic. Genome-wide SNP genotypes for about three fifths of the 666 donors were used in a later genetic analysis, which treated that subset as a discovery cohort. Using immunosequencing, the study profiled T cell repertoires from approximately 700 subjects and related those repertoires to cytomegalovirus serostatus. Donor age, sex, ethnicity and CMV serostatus were collected together with the repertoire data. Every repertoire in the discovery cohort had been generated on one and the same sequencing platform. The study aimed to test whether cataloging public T cell receptors could reveal signatures of past pathogen exposure. Among about 400 genotyped donors of the cohort, an average of approximately 240,000 unique TCR beta nucleotide sequences was sequenced per donor, of which about 20% were non-productive. Among the roughly 400 genotyped donors, around 81% belonged to the genetic ancestry cluster associated with self-reported Caucasian donors. Besides the first cohort of about 730 subjects, a separate validation cohort made up of over a hundred different subjects was used. In a later analysis, previously published TCR beta repertoires from roughly 710 donors were re-analyzed and high-resolution HLA genotyping was added so that TCR occurrence patterns could be studied. HLA typing covered class I and class II loci at four-digit resolution. Rather than drawing on any new phenotypic data, the later analysis identified candidate immune exposures from TCR beta sequences and the way those sequences occurred across donors. The number of typed donors differed by locus: about 629-630 for A, B, C, DRB1 and DQB1; about 520 for DQA1; approximately 600 for DPA1; and some 430 for DPB1. An early release that covered roughly 600 HLA-typed donors contained about 300 gigabases of sequencing data and 70 million to 100 million unique TCR sequences. High-throughput TCR immunosequencing, statistical association of individual TCRs with disease status, and machine learning were combined to predict cytomegalovirus infection status. The research as a whole found: Immune exposure information for the cohort was limited to CMV serostatus. Several of the top co-occurrence clusters appeared to be linked to parvovirus B19, influenza, CMV and Epstein-Barr virus, according to a later analysis. According to the authors, the approach could potentially be generalized to other disease states and immunological phenotypes. In a later analysis, the rate of TCR association differed among HLA loci, with DRB1 alleles having the most associated TCRs and HLA-C alleles having the fewest. In this cohort, only TCR beta chains were sequenced, and detectable features were limited by the absence of alpha or paired-chain data. A group of highly shared sequence variants was considered likely to be a technical artifact of the sequencing pipeline. Cytomegalovirus status was reported to be diagnosed by the classifier with high specificity and sensitivity in both the original and validation cohorts. According to a later analysis, most CMV-associated TCR beta chains appeared to be HLA-restricted, and the HLA associations seemed to be driven largely by CMV exposure. Some IMGT-functional V segments, including TRBV6-2 and TRBV6-3, could not be told apart with the 87-base-pair reads, so those segments were excluded. In vitro tests confirmed that three of the cytomegalovirus-associated TCR beta chains recognize cytomegalovirus antigens. In an earlier analysis of 587 of the donors, most TCR beta V segments appeared in productive rearrangements about 87% or about 30% of the time, broadly matching IMGT annotations. Roughly uniform sequencing depth across donors was assumed in presence/absence analyses, although this assumption may not hold. Correlated functional status among segregating V segments might reflect linkage disequilibrium, but an unknown experimental factor could not be ruled out. A later analysis found that HLA-associated TCR beta chains were more clonally expanded and had lower generation probabilities than equally common non-associated chains. A further reported finding was that TCR beta sequences accurately predicted the HLA-A and HLA-B alleles for most subjects in the first cohort. In a later analysis, around 15,000 TCR beta sequences were associated with specific HLA alleles at a false discovery rate of 0.05. A later genetic analysis associated a missense DCLRE1C variant with V-gene and J-gene trimming of TCR beta chains, and an independent cohort replicated the association. Across donors, most TCR sequences were observed very rarely, whereas some public TCRs were present in many individuals. Because counts were too low, roughly 18 rarely observed V segments, including chromosome 9 orphons, were left out of the earlier analysis of 500 to 750 of the donors. In the study, approximately 150 TCR beta chains were listed as associated with cytomegalovirus. When HLA alleles, especially DR and DQ, strongly co-occurred, TCR associations were difficult to assign to individual alleles. HLA typing was unavailable for some donors at each locus, so association tests used only the typed subset. A later genetic analysis reported fewer N-insertions in productive TCRs among donors in an Asian-associated ancestry cluster than the roughly 700-donor mean.

Libraries were prepared through the immunoSEQ multiplex PCR assay. A mixture of 60 forward primers for TCR Vbeta segments and 13 reverse primers for TCR Jbeta segments was used in the multiplex PCR. The CDR3 region of rearranged TCR beta genes was amplified from genomic DNA by a multiplex PCR assay. The amplified TCR beta libraries were sequenced on the Illumina HiSeq System as 87-base-pair reads. On the study's bioinformatics: In a later analysis, around 80 million unique TCR beta chains were counted across the roughly 670 repertoires, and approximately 11 million of these chains were shared by at least two donors. A nearest-neighbor algorithm error-corrected the raw reads and collapsed the reads into unique sequences, merging closely related sequences to remove PCR and sequencing errors. To assign V, D and J gene segments, CDR3 sequences were aligned to IMGT reference sequences. For a sequence to be retained, a match of at least six nucleotides was required to both a V gene segment and a J gene segment. Rearrangements were called productive when the CDR3 lacked stop codons and stayed in frame with V and J; all others were non-productive. Following IMGT convention, CDR3 was defined as the stretch from the second conserved V-encoded cysteine up to the conserved J-encoded phenylalanine. In an earlier analysis of 587 of the donors, sequences lacking an unambiguous match to a single V gene segment were excluded. An earlier analysis of approximately 590 of the donors classified V segments as functional when productive rearrangements were above 56.7% and as segregating when the standard deviation between donors was above 5%. To diagnose cytomegalovirus status from the catalog of TCR beta chain sequences, a statistical classification framework was built. In a later analysis, V and J genes were assigned by comparing TCR nucleotide sequences against IMGT/GENE-DB human TR gene sequences. In a later analysis, CDR3 sequences and most-parsimonious VDJ recombination scenarios were assigned using the TCRdist pipeline. A later analysis defined each TCR beta chain by its CDR3 amino acid sequence plus V-gene family, and excluded reads lacking a unique V-gene family. As a way to deal with suspected cross-contamination and a sequencing artifact, a later analysis dropped roughly 620 nucleotide sequences that were highly shared and had low generation probability. A later analysis calculated a clonal expansion index for each public chain from normalized within-repertoire ranks of inferred template counts. Generation probabilities in a later analysis came from a VDJ recombination model fitted to out-of-frame rearrangements, and those results were checked against IGoR. Hypergeometric tests were used in a later analysis to score TCR-TCR, TCR-HLA and TCR-CMV co-occurrence, with a repertoire-size bias correction applied to the TCR pairs. To estimate false discovery rates, a later analysis permuted the HLA or CMV assignments 20 times. In a later analysis, co-occurring TCRs were grouped using DBSCAN, with TCRdist sequence similarity added in when clustering inside HLA-allele-positive subsets. Repertoires with fewer than 30,000 or more than 120,000 public chains were left out of co-occurrence clustering, as were about five repertoires with anomalous nucleotide sharing. Held by TCRdb, this immuneACCESS table contains in-frame sequences only and omits some clones. Under half of the omission traces to an unresolved V gene where checked; the cause of the rest is unknown. V and J calls and clone size come straight from that table; D and trimming were deduced from the DNA. In all, the sample holds some 120,000 clones, and around three quarters of those were seen once. Clones ranked in the top ten supply 3.5% to 4% of the sample.

Trimming leaves V shorter by 4 bases and J shorter by 3 bases, with the junction holding 9 bases beyond the gene matches. Taken from cysteine to phenylalanine, the CDR3 has 15 residues. Just the 45-base CDR3 DNA is kept, in frame starting at base 1. According to the germline V gene (reference sequence), CDR1 reads LNHNV and CDR2 reads YYDKDF. The cohort was made up of 500 to 800 healthy bone marrow donors. All cohort members were sampled while nominally healthy, although unrecorded immune exposures were likely present. Of the approximately 700 cohort members, 250 to 300 had positive CMV serostatus and approximately 400 had negative CMV serostatus, and CMV serostatus was not recorded for the donor. A peripheral blood sample was provided by each donor, and peripheral blood mononuclear cells were used for TCR beta sequencing. Genomic DNA extraction from the blood cell samples was performed with the Qiagen DNeasy Blood Extraction Kit.

About this clone itself: This receptor's antigen is unknown. Per-base qualities were not stored, and no clone one base away is much larger.

The receptor was isolated from a human donor in good health. The chain is encoded by TRBV15 joined to TRBJ2-7, with TRBD1 identical over 7 junction bases. Specimen: PBMCs. The CDR3 reads CATSNNLGGGYEQYF. The DNA is as follows: TGTGCCACCAGCAACAACTTAGGGGGCGGCTACGAGCAGTACTTC.